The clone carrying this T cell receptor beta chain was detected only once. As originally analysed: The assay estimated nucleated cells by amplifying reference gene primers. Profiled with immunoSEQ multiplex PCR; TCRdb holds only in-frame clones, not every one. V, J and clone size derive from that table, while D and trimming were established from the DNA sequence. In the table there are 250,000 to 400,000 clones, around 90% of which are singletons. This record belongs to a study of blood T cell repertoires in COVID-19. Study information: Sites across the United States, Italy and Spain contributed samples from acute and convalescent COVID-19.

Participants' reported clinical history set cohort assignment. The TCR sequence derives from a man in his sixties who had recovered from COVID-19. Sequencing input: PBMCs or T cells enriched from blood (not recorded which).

The CDR3 here is CATSDLKGRRDGSETQYF. CDR3 bases: TGTGCCACCAGTGATTTGAAAGGAAGGAGGGATGGCAGCGAGACCCAGTACTTC. This chain links TRBV24-1 with TRBJ2-5; possible D gene TRBD2, 6 bases. Germline V lookup: CDR1 KGHDR, CDR2 SFDVKD. V was pared by 0 bases and J by 5 bases, with 21 bases between. The CDR3 is 18 amino acids.